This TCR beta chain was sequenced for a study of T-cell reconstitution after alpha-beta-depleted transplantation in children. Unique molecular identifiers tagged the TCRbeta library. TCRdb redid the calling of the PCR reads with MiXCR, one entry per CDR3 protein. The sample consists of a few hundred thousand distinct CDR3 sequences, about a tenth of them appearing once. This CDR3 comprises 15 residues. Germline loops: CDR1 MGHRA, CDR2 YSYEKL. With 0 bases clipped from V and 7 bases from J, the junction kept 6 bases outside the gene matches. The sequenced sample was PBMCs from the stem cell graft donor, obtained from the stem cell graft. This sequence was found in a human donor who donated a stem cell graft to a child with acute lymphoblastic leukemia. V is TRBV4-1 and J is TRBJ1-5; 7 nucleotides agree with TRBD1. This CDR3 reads CASSQDPQGGQPQHF. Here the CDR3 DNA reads TGCGCCAGCAGCCAAGATCCGCAGGGGGGCCAGCCCCAGCATTTT.